This T cell receptor (beta chain) was recorded in a study of identical twins. Concerning this clonotype: What it binds is unknown.

Study conclusions and caveats: Insertion counts were lower in abundant cord blood beta clonotypes, a trend that memory repertoires did not show. Beta out-of-frame twin sharing showed a weaker excess.

One entry per CDR3 protein results from TCRdb running MiXCR on the 5' RACE reads. The sample holds 1.5 million or so distinct CDR3 sequences; around a third are singletons and the top ten take 0.27%. The germline V and J ends were trimmed by 3 bases and 13 bases, with 25 bases remaining between them. CDR1 is SGHVS, CDR2 FQNEAQ, per germline. This CDR3 has 16 amino acids. Each donor (without exception) was a healthy Caucasian. The J gene is TRBJ2-4, the V gene TRBV7-8; D not certain. The sequencing sample was made of cord blood. The source is a newborn girl in good health. Written as DNA, the CDR3 is TGTGCCAGCAGCTTGGCCACCCGGCTAGTGGCGAGTGAGCAGTACTTC. Protein sequence: CASSLATRLVASEQYF.